The present TCR beta chain was sequenced within a study of blood T cell repertoires in COVID-19. Background on the study: Sources were T cells, B-cell-depleted T cells, or PBMCs; the material itself was cDNA or gDNA.

Per the study methods: Cell counts per sample came from amplifying reference gene primers. Assay: immunoSEQ multiplex PCR; the TCRdb copy retains only in-frame clones and omits some. From that table come the V and J calls and clone size; the DNA was used to work out D and trimming. Among about 170,000 clones, more than 85% were seen once, and the ten largest hold roughly 7%. The length of the CDR3 is 17 residues. CDR1 is MDHEN, CDR2 SYDVKM, per germline. Trimming at V came to 10 bases and at J to 0 bases, leaving 16 bases not matched to a gene. Sequences were obtained from peripheral blood. The genes are TRBV28 and TRBJ2-7; 9 bases match TRBD1. The receptor was isolated from a woman older than 75 in a cohort sampled during active or convalescent COVID-19. The DNA for the CDR3 is TGTGCCACCAGAGACAGGGGGACTTTTTCCAGCTCCTACGAGCAGTACTTC. It encodes CATRDRGTFSSSYEQYF.